The 3 T cell receptor beta chains listed next were all sequenced from one sample in a study of blood T cells in healthy people across ages (dated by TCRdb to the mid-2010s). The library was built by means of 5' RACE. The data were produced on an Illumina HiSeq 2500. A second roughly 7 to 12 cycle PCR used a sample-barcoded 5' primer and a J-beta primer mix. The public reads were reprocessed in TCRdb via fastp at Q25 and MiXCR, keeping in-frame beta chains. Rows are combined by CDR3 protein, so each entry shows the most common genes and DNA. A total of about 680,000 distinct CDR3 sequences appear in this sample, around 45% of them only once. Clones ranked in the top ten supply 30% to 40% of the sample. The specimen was blood. Source of these receptors: a woman in her sixties or seventies in good health.

This clonotype showed up just a few times. The chain's CDR3 is CASSLTGDFNYGYTF. The CDR3, as DNA: TGTGCCAGCAGTTTAACCGGCGACTTCAACTATGGCTACACCTTC. V is TRBV12-3 or TRBV12-4 and J is TRBJ1-2; D is uncertain. This CDR3 has 15 residues. Trimming took 2 bases from V and 2 from J, leaving 12 bases between them.

This clonotype was seen a few times. J is TRBJ2-7 and V is TRBV7-2; 8 bases agree with TRBD2. With V trimmed by 3 bases and J by 3 bases, 7 bases remained unmatched. The CDR3 has 15 residues. CDR1 is SGHTA, CDR2 FQGNSA, per germline. This CDR3 is CASSFSGDRNYEQYF. CDR3 sequence (DNA): TGTGCCAGCAGCTTTAGCGGGGACCGAAACTACGAGCAGTACTTC.

The CDR3 is CASSNPFGAGRETQYF. DNA of the CDR3: TGTGCCAGCTCAAATCCCTTCGGGGCGGGACGAGAGACCCAGTACTTC. This chain links TRBV28 with TRBJ2-5; weak D call: TRBD2 (6 bases). Trimming took 8 bases from V and 4 from J, leaving 23 bases between them. CDR3 length: 16 amino acids. The germline V gene has CDR1 MDHEN and CDR2 SYDVKM.